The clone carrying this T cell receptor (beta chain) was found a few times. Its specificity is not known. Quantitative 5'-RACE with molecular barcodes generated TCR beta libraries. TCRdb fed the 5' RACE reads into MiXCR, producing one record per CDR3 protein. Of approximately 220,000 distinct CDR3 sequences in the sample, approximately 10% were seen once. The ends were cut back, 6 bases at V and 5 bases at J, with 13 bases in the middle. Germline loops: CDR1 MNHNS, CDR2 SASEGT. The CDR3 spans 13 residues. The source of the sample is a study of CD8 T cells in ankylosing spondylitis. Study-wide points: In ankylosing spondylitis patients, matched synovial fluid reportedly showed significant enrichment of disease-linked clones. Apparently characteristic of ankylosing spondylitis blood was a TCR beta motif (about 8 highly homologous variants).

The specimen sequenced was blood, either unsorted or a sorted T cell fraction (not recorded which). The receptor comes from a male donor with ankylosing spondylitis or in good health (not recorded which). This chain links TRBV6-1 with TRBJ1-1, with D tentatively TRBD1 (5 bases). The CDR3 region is CASRRRGDTEAFF. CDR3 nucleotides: TGTGCCAGCAGAAGACGGGGGGATACTGAAGCTTTCTTT.